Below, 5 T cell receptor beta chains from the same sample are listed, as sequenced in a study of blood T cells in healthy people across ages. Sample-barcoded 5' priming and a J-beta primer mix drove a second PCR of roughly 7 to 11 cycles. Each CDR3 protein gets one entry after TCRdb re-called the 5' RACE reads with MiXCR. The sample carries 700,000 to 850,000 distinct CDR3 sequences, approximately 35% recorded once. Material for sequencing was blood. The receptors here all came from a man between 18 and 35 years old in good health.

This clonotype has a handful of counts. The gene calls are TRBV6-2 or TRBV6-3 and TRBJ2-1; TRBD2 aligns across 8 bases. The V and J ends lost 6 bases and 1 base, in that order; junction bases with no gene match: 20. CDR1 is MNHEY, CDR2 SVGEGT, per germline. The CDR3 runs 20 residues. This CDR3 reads CASSLGRYRGGRFSYNEQFF. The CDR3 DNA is TGTGCCAGCAGCTTAGGGCGATACCGGGGGGGCCGGTTTTCCTACAATGAGCAGTTCTTC.

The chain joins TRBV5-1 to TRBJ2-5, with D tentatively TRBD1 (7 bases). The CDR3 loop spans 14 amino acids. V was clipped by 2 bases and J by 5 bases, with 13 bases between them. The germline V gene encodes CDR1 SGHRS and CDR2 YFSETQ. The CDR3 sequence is CASSFRQGLETQYF. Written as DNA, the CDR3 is TGCGCCAGCAGCTTTAGACAGGGACTGGAGACCCAGTACTTC.

The CDR3 loop reads CASSQDWTETGANVLTF. DNA for the CDR3: TGTGCCAGCAGCCAAGATTGGACAGAGACTGGGGCCAACGTCCTGACTTTC. This sequence joins TRBV3-1 and TRBJ2-6, with D perhaps matching TRBD1 (6 bases). With 0 bases removed from V and 2 bases from J, the gap between germline ends came to 11 bases. CDR3 length equals 17 residues. Looked up from germline, CDR1 is LGHDT and CDR2 is YNNKEL (reference sequence). Together with reference TRBV3-1 and TRBJ2-6, the CDR3 gives the full variable domain: DTAVSQTPKYLVTQMGNDKSIKCEQNLGHDTMYWYKQDSKKFLKIMFSYNNKELIINETVPNRFSPKSPDKAHLNLHINSLELGDSAVYFCASSQDWTETGANVLTFGAGSRLTVL.

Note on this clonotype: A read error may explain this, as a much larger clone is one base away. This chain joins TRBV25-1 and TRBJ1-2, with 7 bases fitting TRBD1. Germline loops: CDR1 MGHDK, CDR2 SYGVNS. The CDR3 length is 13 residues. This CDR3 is CASSEDRERGYIF. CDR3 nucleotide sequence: TGTGCCAGCAGTGAAGACAGGGAACGTGGCTACATCTTC.

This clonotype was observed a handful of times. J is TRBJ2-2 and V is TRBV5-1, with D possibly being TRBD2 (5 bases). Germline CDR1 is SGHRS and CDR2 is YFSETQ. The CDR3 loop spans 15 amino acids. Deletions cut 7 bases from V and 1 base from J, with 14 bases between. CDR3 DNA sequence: TGCGCCAGCTCCCCCGGAGGCCGGAACACCGGGGAGCTGTTTTTT. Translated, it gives CASSPGGRNTGELFF.